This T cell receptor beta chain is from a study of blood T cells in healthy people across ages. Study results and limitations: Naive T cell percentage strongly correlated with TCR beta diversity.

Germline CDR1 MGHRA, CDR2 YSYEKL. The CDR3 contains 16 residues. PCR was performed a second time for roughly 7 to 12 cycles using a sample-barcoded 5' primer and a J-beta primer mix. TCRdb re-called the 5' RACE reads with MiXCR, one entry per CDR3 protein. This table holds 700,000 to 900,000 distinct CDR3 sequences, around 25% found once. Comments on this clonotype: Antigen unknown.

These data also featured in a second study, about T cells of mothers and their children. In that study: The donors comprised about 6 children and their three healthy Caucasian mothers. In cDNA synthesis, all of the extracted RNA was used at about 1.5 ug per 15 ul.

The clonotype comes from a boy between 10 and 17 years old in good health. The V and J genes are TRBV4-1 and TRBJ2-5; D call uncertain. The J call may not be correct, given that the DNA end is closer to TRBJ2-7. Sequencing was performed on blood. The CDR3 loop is CASSHPSDTTAYEQYF. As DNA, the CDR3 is TGCGCCAGCAGCCACCCCTCCGACACAACTGCCTACGAGCAGTACTTC.